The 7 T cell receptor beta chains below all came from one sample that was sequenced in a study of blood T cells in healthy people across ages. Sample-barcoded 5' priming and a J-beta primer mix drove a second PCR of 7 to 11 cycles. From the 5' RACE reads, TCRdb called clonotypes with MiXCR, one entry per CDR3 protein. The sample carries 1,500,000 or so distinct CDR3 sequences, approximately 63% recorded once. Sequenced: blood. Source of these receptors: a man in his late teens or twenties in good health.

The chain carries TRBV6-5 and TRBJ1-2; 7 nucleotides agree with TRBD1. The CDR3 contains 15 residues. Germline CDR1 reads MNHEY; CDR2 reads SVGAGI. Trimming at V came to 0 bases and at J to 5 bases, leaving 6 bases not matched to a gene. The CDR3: CASSYSQGQSYGYTF. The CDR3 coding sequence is TGTGCCAGCAGTTACTCGCAGGGACAGTCTTATGGCTACACCTTC.

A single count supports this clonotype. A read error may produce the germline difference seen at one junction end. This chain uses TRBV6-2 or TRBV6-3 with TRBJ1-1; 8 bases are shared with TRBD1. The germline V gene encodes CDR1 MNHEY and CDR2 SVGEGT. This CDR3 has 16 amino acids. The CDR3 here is CASSNSGQAIYTEAFF. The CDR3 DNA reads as TGTGCCAGCAGTAACTCGGGACAGGCGATTTACACTGAAGCTTTCTTT.

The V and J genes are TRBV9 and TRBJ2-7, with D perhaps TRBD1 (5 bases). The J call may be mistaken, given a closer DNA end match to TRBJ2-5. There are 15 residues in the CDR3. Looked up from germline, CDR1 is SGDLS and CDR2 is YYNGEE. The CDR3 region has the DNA TGTGCCAGCAGCGTAGCGTGGGGCCCTAAAGAGACCCAGTACTTC. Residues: CASSVAWGPKETQYF.

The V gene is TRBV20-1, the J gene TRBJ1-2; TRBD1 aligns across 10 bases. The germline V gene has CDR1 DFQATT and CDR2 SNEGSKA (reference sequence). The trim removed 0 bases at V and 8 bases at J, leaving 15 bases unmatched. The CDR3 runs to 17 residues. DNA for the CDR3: TGCAGTGCTAGAGACCATGCCGGGACAGGGGTCTTTTGGGGCTACACCTTC. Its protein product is CSARDHAGTGVFWGYTF.

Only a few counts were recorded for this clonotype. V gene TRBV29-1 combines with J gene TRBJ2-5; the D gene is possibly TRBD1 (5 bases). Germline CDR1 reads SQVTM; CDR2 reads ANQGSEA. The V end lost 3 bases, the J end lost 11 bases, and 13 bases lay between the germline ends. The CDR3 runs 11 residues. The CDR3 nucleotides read TGCAGCGTTGAGCAGGGCAAGGGGCAGTACTTC. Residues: CSVEQGKGQYF.

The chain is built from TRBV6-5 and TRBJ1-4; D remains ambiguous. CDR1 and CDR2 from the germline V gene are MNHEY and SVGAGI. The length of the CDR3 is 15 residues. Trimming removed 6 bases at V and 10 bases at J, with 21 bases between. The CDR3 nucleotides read TGTGCCAGCAGACCCATTGCTGGTAGAAGTGGAAAACTGTTTTTT. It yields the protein CASRPIAGRSGKLFF.

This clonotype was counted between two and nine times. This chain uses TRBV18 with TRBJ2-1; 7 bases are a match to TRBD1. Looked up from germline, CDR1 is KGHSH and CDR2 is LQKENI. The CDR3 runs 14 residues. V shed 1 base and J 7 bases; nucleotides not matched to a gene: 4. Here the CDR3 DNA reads TGTGCCAGCTCACCACTCCCAGGGGGTAATGAGCAGTTCTTC. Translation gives CASSPLPGGNEQFF.